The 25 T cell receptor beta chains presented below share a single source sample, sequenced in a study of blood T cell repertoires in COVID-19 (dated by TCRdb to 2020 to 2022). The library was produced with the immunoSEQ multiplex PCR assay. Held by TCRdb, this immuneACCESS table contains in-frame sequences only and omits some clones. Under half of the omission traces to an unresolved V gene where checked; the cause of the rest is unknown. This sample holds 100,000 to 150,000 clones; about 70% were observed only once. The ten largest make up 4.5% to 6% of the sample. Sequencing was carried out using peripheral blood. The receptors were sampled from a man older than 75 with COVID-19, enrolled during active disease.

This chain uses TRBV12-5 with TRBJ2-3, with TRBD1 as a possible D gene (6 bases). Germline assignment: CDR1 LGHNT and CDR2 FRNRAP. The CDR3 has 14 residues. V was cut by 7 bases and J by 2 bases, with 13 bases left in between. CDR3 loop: CASANGQLTDTQYF. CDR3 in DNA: TGTGCTAGTGCCAACGGACAGCTCACAGATACGCAGTATTTT.

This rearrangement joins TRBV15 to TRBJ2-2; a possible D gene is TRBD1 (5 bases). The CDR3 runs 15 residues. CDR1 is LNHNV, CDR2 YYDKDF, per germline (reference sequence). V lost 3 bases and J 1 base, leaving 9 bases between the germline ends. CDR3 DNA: TGTGCCACCAGCAGTCTCACAGGGAACACCGGGGAGCTGTTTTTT. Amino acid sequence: CATSSLTGNTGELFF.

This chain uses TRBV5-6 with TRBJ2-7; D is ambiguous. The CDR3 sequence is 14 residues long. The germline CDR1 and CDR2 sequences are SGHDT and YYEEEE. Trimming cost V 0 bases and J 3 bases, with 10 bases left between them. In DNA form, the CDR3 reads TGTGCCAGCAGCTTGGGGGCGTCCATCTACGAGCAGTACTTC. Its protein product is CASSLGASIYEQYF.

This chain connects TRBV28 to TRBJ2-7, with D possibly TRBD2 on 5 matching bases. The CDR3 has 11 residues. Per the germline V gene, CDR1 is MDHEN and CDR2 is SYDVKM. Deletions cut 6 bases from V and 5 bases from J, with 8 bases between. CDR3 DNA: TGTGCCAGCAGGAGGGATCACGAGCAGTACTTC. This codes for CASRRDHEQYF.

For the CDR3, the DNA is TGTGCCAGCAGCCAATTCAGCGGGAGTCCCGGGGAGCTGTTTTTT. It encodes CASSQFSGSPGELFF. This chain connects TRBV4-2 to TRBJ2-2, with 8 bases that match TRBD2. This CDR3 is 15 amino acids long. V lost 2 bases to trimming and J lost 6 bases; unmatched junction nucleotides: 5. Per germline, CDR1 LGHNA and CDR2 YNFKEQ.

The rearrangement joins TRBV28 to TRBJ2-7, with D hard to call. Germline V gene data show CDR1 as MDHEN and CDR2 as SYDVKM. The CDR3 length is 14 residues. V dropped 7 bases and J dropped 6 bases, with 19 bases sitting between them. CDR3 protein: CASTRLGTTGEQYF. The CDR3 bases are TGTGCCAGCACCCGTCTAGGAACAACCGGCGAGCAGTACTTC.

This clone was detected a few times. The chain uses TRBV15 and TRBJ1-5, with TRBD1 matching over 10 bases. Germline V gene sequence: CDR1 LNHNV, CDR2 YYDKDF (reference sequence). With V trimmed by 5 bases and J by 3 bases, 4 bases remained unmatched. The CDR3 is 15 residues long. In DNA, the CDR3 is TGTGCCACCAGCCGGGGGACAGGGGTCAATCAGCCCCAGCATTTT. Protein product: CATSRGTGVNQPQHF.

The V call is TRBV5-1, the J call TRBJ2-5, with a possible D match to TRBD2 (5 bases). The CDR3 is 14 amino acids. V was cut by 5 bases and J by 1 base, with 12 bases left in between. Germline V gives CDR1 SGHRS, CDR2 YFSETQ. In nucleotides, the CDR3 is TGCGCCAGCAGGGGCGGACTCCTCCAAGAGACCCAGTACTTC. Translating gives CASRGGLLQETQYF. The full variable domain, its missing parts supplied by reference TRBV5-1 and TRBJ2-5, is KAGVTQTPRYLIKTRGQQVTLSCSPISGHRSVSWYQQTPGQGLQFLFEYFSETQRNKGNFPGRFSGRQFSNSRSEMNVSTLELGDSALYLCASRGGLLQETQYFGPGTRLLVL.

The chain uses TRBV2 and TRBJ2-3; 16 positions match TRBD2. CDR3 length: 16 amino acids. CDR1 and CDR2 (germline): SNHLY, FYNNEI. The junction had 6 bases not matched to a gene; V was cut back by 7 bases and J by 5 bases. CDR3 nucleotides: TGTGCCAGCAATGAGGGACTAGCGGGAGGGTTAGATACGCAGTATTTT. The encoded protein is CASNEGLAGGLDTQYF.

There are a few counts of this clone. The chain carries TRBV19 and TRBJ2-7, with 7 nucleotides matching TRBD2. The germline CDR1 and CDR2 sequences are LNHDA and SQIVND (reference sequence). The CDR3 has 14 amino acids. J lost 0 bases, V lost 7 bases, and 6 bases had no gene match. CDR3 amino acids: CASKRSGASYEQYF. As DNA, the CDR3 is TGTGCCAGTAAGAGAAGCGGGGCCTCCTACGAGCAGTACTTC.

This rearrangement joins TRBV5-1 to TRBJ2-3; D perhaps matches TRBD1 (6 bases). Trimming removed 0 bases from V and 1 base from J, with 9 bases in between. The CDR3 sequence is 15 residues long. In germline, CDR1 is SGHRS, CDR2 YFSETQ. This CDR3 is CASSLGQVGTDTQYF. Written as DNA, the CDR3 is TGCGCCAGCAGCTTGGGACAGGTCGGCACAGATACGCAGTATTTT.

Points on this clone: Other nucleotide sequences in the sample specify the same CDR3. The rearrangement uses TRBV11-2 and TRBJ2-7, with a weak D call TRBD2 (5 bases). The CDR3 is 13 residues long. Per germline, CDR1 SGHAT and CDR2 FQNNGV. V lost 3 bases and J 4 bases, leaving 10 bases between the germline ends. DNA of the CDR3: TGTGCCAGCAGCTTGGACCCGGGATACGAGCAGTACTTC. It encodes CASSLDPGYEQYF. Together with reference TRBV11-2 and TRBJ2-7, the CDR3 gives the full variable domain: EAGVAQSPRYKIIEKRQSVAFWCNPISGHATLYWYQQILGQGPKLLIQFQNNGVVDDSQLPKDRFSAERLKGVDSTLKIQPAKLEDSAVYLCASSLDPGYEQYFGPGTRLTVT.

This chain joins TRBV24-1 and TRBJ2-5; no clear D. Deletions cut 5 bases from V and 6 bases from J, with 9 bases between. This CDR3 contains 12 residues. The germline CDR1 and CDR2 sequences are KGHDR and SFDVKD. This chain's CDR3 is CATSGMEKTQYF. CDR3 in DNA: TGTGCCACCAGTGGAATGGAGAAGACCCAGTACTTC.

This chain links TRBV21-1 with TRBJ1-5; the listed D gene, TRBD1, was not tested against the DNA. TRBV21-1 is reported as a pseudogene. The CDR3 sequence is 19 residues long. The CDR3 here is CASSKVSAGDLDSNQPQHF. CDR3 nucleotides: TGTGCCAGCAGCAAAGTTTCGGCAGGGGATCTCGATAGCAATCAGCCCCAGCATTTT.

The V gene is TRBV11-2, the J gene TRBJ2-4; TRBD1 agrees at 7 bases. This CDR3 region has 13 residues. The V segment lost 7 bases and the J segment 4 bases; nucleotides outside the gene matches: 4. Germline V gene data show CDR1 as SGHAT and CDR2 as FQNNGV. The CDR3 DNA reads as TGTGCCAGCACCCGGGACAGTAAAAACATTCAGTACTTC. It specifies CASTRDSKNIQYF.

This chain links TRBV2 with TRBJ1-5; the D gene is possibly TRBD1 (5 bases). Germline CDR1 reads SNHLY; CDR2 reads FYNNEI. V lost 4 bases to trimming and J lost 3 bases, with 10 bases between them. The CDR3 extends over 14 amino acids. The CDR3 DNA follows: TGTGCCAGCAGTGCGGAGGGGTCCAATCAGCCCCAGCATTTT. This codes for CASSAEGSNQPQHF.

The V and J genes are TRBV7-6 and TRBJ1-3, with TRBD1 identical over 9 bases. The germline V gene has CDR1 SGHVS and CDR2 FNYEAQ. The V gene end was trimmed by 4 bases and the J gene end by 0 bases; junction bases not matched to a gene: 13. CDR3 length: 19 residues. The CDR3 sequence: CASSSRDRAAFFSGNTIYF. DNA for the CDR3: TGTGCCAGCAGCTCGCGGGACAGGGCCGCTTTTTTCTCTGGAAACACCATATATTTT.

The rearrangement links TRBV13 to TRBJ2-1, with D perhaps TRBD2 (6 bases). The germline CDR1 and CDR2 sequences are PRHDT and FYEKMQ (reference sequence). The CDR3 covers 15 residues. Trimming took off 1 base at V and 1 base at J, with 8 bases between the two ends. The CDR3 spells CASSLAGESYNEQFF. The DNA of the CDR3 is TGTGCCAGCAGCTTAGCGGGAGAGTCCTACAATGAGCAGTTCTTC.

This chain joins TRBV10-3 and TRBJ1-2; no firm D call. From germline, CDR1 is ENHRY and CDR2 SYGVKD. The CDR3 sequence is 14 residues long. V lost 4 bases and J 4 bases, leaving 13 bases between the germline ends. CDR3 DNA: TGTGCCATCAGTGCGGGAGCAAAGGGCTATGGCTACACCTTC. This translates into CAISAGAKGYGYTF.

CDR3 residues: CASSLERGGTNEKLFF. In nucleotides, the CDR3 is TGTGCCAGCAGCTTGGAAAGGGGTGGAACTAATGAAAAACTGTTTTTT. The rearrangement uses TRBV5-4 and TRBJ1-4; tentatively, D is TRBD1 (5 bases). V gave up 0 bases and J gave up 1 base, with 10 bases separating them. Germline V gene sequence: CDR1 SGHNT, CDR2 YYREEE (reference sequence). The CDR3 has 16 amino acids.

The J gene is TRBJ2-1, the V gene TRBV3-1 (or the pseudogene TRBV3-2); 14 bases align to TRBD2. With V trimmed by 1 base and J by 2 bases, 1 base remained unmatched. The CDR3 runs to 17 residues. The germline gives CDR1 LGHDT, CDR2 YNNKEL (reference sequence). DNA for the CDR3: TGTGCCAGCAGCCAAGGGACTAGCGGGAGGCCCTACAATGAGCAGTTCTTC. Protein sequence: CASSQGTSGRPYNEQFF.

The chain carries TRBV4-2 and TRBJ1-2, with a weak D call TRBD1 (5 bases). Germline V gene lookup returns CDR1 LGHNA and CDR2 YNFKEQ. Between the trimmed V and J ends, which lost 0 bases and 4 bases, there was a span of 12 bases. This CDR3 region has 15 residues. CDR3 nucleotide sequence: TGTGCCAGCAGCCAAGAGCGGGGCGGACGCTATGGCTACACCTTC. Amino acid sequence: CASSQERGGRYGYTF.

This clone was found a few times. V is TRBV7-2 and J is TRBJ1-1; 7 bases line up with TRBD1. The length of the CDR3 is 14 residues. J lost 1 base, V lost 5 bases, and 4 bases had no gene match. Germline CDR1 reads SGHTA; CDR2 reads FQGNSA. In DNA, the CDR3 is TGTGCCAGCAGCCCCGGGACAGCGAACACTGAAGCTTTCTTT. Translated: CASSPGTANTEAFF.

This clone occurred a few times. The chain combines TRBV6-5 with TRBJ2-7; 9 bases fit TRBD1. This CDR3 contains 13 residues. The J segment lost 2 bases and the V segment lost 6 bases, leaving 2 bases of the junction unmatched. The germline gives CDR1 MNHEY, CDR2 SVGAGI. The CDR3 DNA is TGTGCCAGCAGCCGGGACAGGGCCTACGAGCAGTACTTC. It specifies CASSRDRAYEQYF.

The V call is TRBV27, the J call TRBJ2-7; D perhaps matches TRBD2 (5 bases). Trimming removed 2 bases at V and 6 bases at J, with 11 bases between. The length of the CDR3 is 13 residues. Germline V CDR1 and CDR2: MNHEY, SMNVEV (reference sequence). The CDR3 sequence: CASSLDGIPEQYF. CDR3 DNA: TGTGCCAGCAGTTTAGACGGGATCCCCGAGCAGTACTTC.